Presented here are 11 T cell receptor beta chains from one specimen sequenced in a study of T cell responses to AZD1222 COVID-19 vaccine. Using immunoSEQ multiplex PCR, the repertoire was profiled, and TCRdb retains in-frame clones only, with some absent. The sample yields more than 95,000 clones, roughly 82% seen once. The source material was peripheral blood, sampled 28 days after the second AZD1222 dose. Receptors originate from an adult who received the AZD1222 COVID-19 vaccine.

DNA for the CDR3: TGTGCCAGCAGCCCGGGGGGGCGGACTGAAGCTTTCTTT. The encoded protein is CASSPGGRTEAFF. This chain links TRBV12-3 or TRBV12-4 with TRBJ1-1; TRBD1 is a possible D gene (6 bases). The CDR3 extends over 13 amino acids. Trimming cost V 6 bases and J 5 bases, with 13 bases left between them.

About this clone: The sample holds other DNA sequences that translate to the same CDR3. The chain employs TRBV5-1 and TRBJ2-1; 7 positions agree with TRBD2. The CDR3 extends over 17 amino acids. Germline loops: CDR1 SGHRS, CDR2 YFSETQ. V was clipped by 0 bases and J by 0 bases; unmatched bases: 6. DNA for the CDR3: TGCGCCAGCAGCTTGGAGGCTAGCGGAAGCTCCTACAATGAGCAGTTCTTC. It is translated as CASSLEASGSSYNEQFF.

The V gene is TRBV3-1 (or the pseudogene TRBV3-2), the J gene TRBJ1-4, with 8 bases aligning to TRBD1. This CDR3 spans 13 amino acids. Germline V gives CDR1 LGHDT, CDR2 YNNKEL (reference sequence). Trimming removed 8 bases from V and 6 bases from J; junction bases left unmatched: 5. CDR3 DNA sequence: TGTGCCAGCCGCGACAGGGGCGATGAAAAACTGTTTTTT. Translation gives CASRDRGDEKLFF.

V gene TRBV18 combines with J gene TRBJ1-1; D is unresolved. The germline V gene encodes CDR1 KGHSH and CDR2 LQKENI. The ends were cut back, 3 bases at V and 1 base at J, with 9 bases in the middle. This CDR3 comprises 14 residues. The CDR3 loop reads CASSPSFSNTEAFF. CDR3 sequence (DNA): TGTGCCAGCTCACCCAGTTTTTCGAACACTGAAGCTTTCTTT. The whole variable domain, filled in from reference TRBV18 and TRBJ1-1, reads NAGVMQNPRHLVRRRGQEARLRCSPMKGHSHVYWYRQLPEEGLKFMVYLQKENIIDESGMPKERFSAEFPKEGPSILRIQQVVRGDSAAYFCASSPSFSNTEAFFGQGTRLTVV.

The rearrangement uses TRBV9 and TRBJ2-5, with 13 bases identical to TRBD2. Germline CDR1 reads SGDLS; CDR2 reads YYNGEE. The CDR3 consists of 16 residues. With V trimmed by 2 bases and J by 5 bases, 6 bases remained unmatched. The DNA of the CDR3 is TGTGCCAGCAGCGTGGGTACGGGACTAGCGGGGGAGACCCAGTACTTC. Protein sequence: CASSVGTGLAGETQYF.

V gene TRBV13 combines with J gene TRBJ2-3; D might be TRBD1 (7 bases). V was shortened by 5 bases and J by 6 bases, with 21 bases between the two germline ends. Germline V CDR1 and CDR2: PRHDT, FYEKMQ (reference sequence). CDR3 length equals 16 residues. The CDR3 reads CASSPRGAGGKDTQYF. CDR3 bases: TGTGCCAGCAGCCCGAGGGGGGCAGGGGGGAAGGATACGCAGTATTTT.

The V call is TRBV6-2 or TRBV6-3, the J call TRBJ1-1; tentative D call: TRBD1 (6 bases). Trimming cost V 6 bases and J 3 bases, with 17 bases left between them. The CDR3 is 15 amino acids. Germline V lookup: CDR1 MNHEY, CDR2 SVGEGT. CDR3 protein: CASSFYRDVDTEAFF. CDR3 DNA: TGTGCCAGCAGCTTTTACAGGGACGTAGACACTGAAGCTTTCTTT.

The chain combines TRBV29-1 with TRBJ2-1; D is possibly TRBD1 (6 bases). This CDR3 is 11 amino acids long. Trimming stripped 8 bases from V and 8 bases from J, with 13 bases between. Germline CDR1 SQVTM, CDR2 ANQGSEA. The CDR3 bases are TGCAGCTCTGGGCCAGGGGATGAGCAGTTCTTC. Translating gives CSSGPGDEQFF.

The CDR3 region is CSASRGGFSYNEQFF. In DNA form, the CDR3 reads TGCAGTGCTAGTCGGGGGGGATTCTCCTACAATGAGCAGTTCTTC. V and J are TRBV20-1 and TRBJ2-1, with 8 nucleotides matching TRBD2. V dropped 3 bases and J dropped 0; count of bases not matched to a gene: 4. The CDR3 sequence is 15 residues long. CDR1 is DFQATT and CDR2 is SNEGSKA in the germline V gene (reference sequence).

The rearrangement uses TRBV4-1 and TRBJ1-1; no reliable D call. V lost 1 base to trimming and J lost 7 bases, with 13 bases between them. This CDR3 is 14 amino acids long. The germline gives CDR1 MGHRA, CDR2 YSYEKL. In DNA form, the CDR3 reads TGCGCCAGCAGCCAAGGCGAGGGAACGGGTGAAGCTTTCTTT. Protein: CASSQGEGTGEAFF.

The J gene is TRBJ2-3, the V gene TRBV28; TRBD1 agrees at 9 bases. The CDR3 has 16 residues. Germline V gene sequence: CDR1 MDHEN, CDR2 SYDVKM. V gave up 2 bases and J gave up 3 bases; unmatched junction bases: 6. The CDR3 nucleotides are TGTGCCAGCAGTTTACTGGGACAGGGCCGAACAGATACGCAGTATTTT. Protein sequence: CASSLLGQGRTDTQYF.